Following are 29 T cell receptor beta chains from one sample sequenced in a study of T cell responses to AZD1222 COVID-19 vaccine. Here immunoSEQ multiplex PCR was the method, and the copy in TCRdb shows in-frame clones only, minus some. The sample has some 150,000 clones; 92% are singletons. Source: peripheral blood, taken 28 days after the second AZD1222 dose. The receptors come from an adult who received the AZD1222 COVID-19 vaccine.

The chain joins TRBV5-6 to TRBJ2-1; 7 bases map to TRBD1. V was pared by 1 base and J by 2 bases, with 6 bases of the junction left unmatched. Germline V gives CDR1 SGHDT, CDR2 YYEEEE. This CDR3 spans 16 amino acids. CDR3 sequence: CASSLFGTVAYNEQFF. The CDR3 DNA reads as TGTGCCAGCAGCTTGTTCGGGACAGTAGCCTACAATGAGCAGTTCTTC.

CDR3 region: CASSFYPQGASPPGNTIYF. The CDR3, as DNA: TGTGCCAGCAGTTTCTATCCCCAGGGAGCCTCGCCTCCTGGAAACACCATATATTTT. This chain connects TRBV28 to TRBJ1-3; TRBD1 might be the D (5 bases). The CDR3 is 19 amino acids. Deletions cut 3 bases from V and 2 bases from J, with 23 bases between. Germline CDR1 and CDR2: MDHEN and SYDVKM.

Details on this clone: Other DNA sequences within the sample encode an identical CDR3. J is TRBJ2-5 and V is TRBV19; 11 bases agree with TRBD1. J lost 5 bases, V lost 6 bases, and 5 bases had no gene match. CDR3 length equals 14 residues. In germline, CDR1 is LNHDA, CDR2 SQIVND (reference sequence). Written as DNA, the CDR3 is TGTGCCAGTAGGGGGACAGGGGGTAGGGAGACCCAGTACTTC. Its protein product is CASRGTGGRETQYF.

CDR3 loop: CASSLAGRTDTIYF. DNA of the CDR3: TGTGCCAGCAGCCTCGCAGGTCGTACCGACACCATATATTTT. V is TRBV4-2 and J is TRBJ1-3; D is unclear. V was cut by 4 bases and J by 8 bases, with 15 bases left in between. This CDR3 comprises 14 residues. Looked up from germline, CDR1 is LGHNA and CDR2 is YNFKEQ.

The chain links TRBV24-1 to TRBJ2-1; the D gene is possibly TRBD2 (6 bases). This CDR3 is 13 amino acids long. Trimming shortened V by 7 bases and J by 5 bases, and 11 bases separated the two germline ends. The germline CDR1 and CDR2 sequences are KGHDR and SFDVKD. The CDR3 DNA sequence: TGTGCCACCAGGCCTAGCGATCACAATGAGCAGTTCTTC. This translates into CATRPSDHNEQFF.

The chain joins TRBV5-6 to TRBJ2-1; the D is unclear. The CDR3 loop spans 16 amino acids. Germline CDR1 reads SGHDT; CDR2 reads YYEEEE. V was clipped by 0 bases and J by 0 bases, with 10 bases between them. The DNA for the CDR3 is TGTGCCAGCAGCTTGGGTGTGCGCAACTCCTACAATGAGCAGTTCTTC. Translated, it gives CASSLGVRNSYNEQFF. Full variable domain (rest looked up from reference TRBV5-6 and TRBJ2-1): DAGVTQSPTHLIKTRGQQVTLRCSPKSGHDTVSWYQQALGQGPQFIFQYYEEEERQRGNFPDRFSGHQFPNYSSELNVNALLLGDSALYLCASSLGVRNSYNEQFFGPGTRLTVL.

This clone was seen just once. The V call is TRBV15, the J call TRBJ2-1, with 16 bases fitting TRBD2. V gave up 7 bases and J gave up 0 bases; unmatched junction bases: 12. The CDR3 loop spans 20 amino acids. CDR1 is LNHNV and CDR2 is YYDKDF in the germline V gene (reference sequence). In nucleotides, the CDR3 is TGTGCCACCAAAATGGGACTAGCGGGAGGGCGAGGTAGCTCCTACAATGAGCAGTTCTTC. The encoded protein is CATKMGLAGGRGSSYNEQFF. Variable domain in full (rest from reference TRBV15 and TRBJ2-1): DAMVIQNPRYQVTQFGKPVTLSCSQTLNHNVMYWYQQKSSQAPKLLFHYYDKDFNNEADTPDNFQSRRPNTSFCFLDIRSPGLGDTAMYLCATKMGLAGGRGSSYNEQFFGPGTRLTVL.

Of note for this clone: Other DNA sequences from this sample encode an identical CDR3 as well. The rearrangement uses TRBV12-3 or TRBV12-4 and TRBJ2-1; D not certain. V was shortened by 6 bases and J by 4 bases, with 4 bases between the two germline ends. The CDR3 covers 11 residues. Here the CDR3 reads CASSHYNEQFF. For the CDR3, the DNA is TGTGCCAGCAGCCATTACAATGAGCAGTTCTTC.

V usage is TRBV18 and J usage is TRBJ1-2, with 7 nucleotides matching TRBD1. The CDR3 is made up of 15 amino acids. Germline V gene sequence: CDR1 KGHSH, CDR2 LQKENI. With 3 bases clipped from V and 2 bases from J, the junction kept 6 bases outside the gene matches. CDR3 region: CASSPSTGTNYGYTF. The CDR3 nucleotides read TGTGCCAGCTCACCCTCGACAGGGACCAACTATGGCTACACCTTC.

The genes are TRBV9 and TRBJ2-5; D not certain. V was pared by 4 bases and J by 2 bases, with 18 bases between. CDR1 is SGDLS, CDR2 YYNGEE, per germline. This CDR3 is 16 amino acids long. The CDR3 coding sequence is TGTGCCAGCAGCTCCGGACGGGCCCTAACTCAAGAGACCCAGTACTTC. Residues: CASSSGRALTQETQYF.

The chain employs TRBV21-1 and TRBJ2-1; the table calls TRBD2, which could not be checked here. TRBV21-1 is tagged as a pseudogene. The CDR3 loop spans 18 amino acids. The chain's CDR3 is CASSKIGLAGGKDNEQFF. The CDR3 DNA follows: TGTGCCAGCAGCAAGATAGGGCTAGCGGGAGGGAAGGACAATGAGCAGTTCTTC.

This sequence joins TRBV12-3 or TRBV12-4 and TRBJ2-5; TRBD1 matches 7 bases. Trimming removed 6 bases from V and 2 bases from J; junction bases left unmatched: 3. This CDR3 spans 13 amino acids. CDR3 in DNA: TGTGCCAGCAGAGGGACAGTTCAAGAGACCCAGTACTTC. Its translation: CASRGTVQETQYF.

The J gene is TRBJ2-2, the V gene TRBV28; TRBD2 is a possible D gene (6 bases). The CDR3 contains 16 residues. Germline V lookup: CDR1 MDHEN, CDR2 SYDVKM. Deletions cut 0 bases from V and 2 bases from J, with 10 bases between. The CDR3: CASSLWPGLNTGELFF. CDR3 sequence (DNA): TGTGCCAGCAGTTTATGGCCGGGACTCAACACCGGGGAGCTGTTTTTT. Looking up the rest from reference TRBV28 and TRBJ2-2 gives the full variable domain: DVKVTQSSRYLVKRTGEKVFLECVQDMDHENMFWYRQDPGLGLRLIYFSYDVKMKEKGDIPEGYSVSREKKERFSLILESASTNQTSMYLCASSLWPGLNTGELFFGEGSRLTVL.

V is TRBV5-5 and J is TRBJ2-1, with D possibly being TRBD1 or TRBD2 (5 bases each). Germline V lookup: CDR1 SGHKS, CDR2 YYEKEE (reference sequence). The CDR3 length is 13 residues. Trimming left V 9 bases short and J 6 bases short, with 16 bases between. In DNA form, the CDR3 reads TGTGCCACCAACCGCCGGGGCAGCAATGAGCAGTTCTTC. Amino acid sequence: CATNRRGSNEQFF.

This sequence joins TRBV27 and TRBJ2-2, with no clear D. The V and J ends lost 2 bases and 5 bases respectively, with 6 bases between them. Germline values: CDR1 MNHEY, CDR2 SMNVEV (reference sequence). The CDR3 runs 13 residues. As DNA, the CDR3 is TGTGCCAGCAGTTTACGTAGGACCGGGGAGCTGTTTTTT. Its translation is CASSLRRTGELFF.

The V and J genes are TRBV25-1 and TRBJ2-3; D is possibly TRBD1 (5 bases). This CDR3 contains 15 residues. Germline lookup yields CDR1 MGHDK and CDR2 SYGVNS. Trimming took 0 bases from V and 1 from J, leaving 8 bases between them. The CDR3, as DNA: TGTGCCAGCAGTGAATACAGGGCAGGCACAGATACGCAGTATTTT. The encoded protein is CASSEYRAGTDTQYF.

The chain combines TRBV6-1 with TRBJ1-6; weak D call: TRBD1 (6 bases). CDR1 is MNHNS, CDR2 SASEGT, per germline. This CDR3 region has 16 residues. V lost 2 bases and J 7 bases, leaving 15 bases between the germline ends. This CDR3 reads CASSETVDRPNSPLHF. CDR3 coding DNA: TGTGCCAGCAGTGAAACCGTGGACAGACCGAATTCACCCCTCCACTTT.

The V call is TRBV28, the J call TRBJ2-1; 9 bases map to TRBD1. This CDR3 has 13 amino acids. Looked up from germline, CDR1 is MDHEN and CDR2 is SYDVKM. The V gene end was trimmed by 6 bases and the J gene end by 6 bases; junction bases not matched to a gene: 3. CDR3 sequence (DNA): TGTGCCAGCAGGCGACAGGGGGGCAATGAGCAGTTCTTC. This sequence encodes CASRRQGGNEQFF.

V gene TRBV3-1 (or the pseudogene TRBV3-2) combines with J gene TRBJ1-5; 8 nucleotides line up with TRBD1. J gave up 9 bases and V 0 bases, and 7 bases lay outside the gene matches. From germline, CDR1 is LGHDT and CDR2 YNNKEL (reference sequence). There are 15 residues in the CDR3. The CDR3 sequence: CASSQESGGTRPQHF. The DNA for the CDR3 is TGTGCCAGCAGCCAAGAATCAGGGGGCACACGGCCCCAGCATTTT.

V and J are TRBV19 and TRBJ1-5; 10 bases match TRBD1. The V and J ends lost 5 bases and 0 bases, in that order; junction bases with no gene match: 4. The CDR3 runs to 16 residues. Germline CDR1 and CDR2: LNHDA and SQIVND (reference sequence). The DNA of the CDR3 is TGTGCCAGTAGTGAGGGACAGGGGTATAGCAATCAGCCCCAGCATTTT. It is translated as CASSEGQGYSNQPQHF.

The chain uses TRBV28 and TRBJ2-7; 7 nucleotides agree with TRBD1. Germline CDR1 reads MDHEN; CDR2 reads SYDVKM. V shed 6 bases and J 2 bases; nucleotides not matched to a gene: 4. This CDR3 has 13 amino acids. CDR3 residues: CASRTGNTYEQYF. DNA for the CDR3: TGTGCCAGCAGGACAGGGAATACCTACGAGCAGTACTTC.

The gene calls are TRBV18 and TRBJ2-5; 7 nucleotides agree with TRBD2. The germline gives CDR1 KGHSH, CDR2 LQKENI. CDR3 length equals 18 residues. The trim removed 1 base at V and 1 base at J, leaving 12 bases unmatched. The CDR3 sequence: CASSPRLPQAGLQETQYF. Here the CDR3 DNA reads TGTGCCAGCTCACCACGATTGCCACAAGCGGGACTCCAAGAGACCCAGTACTTC.

The rearrangement uses TRBV6-6 and TRBJ2-7, with 8 bases that match TRBD1. J was trimmed by 2 bases and V by 6 bases; bases with no gene match: 12. Germline V gene sequence: CDR1 MNHNY, CDR2 SVGAGI (reference sequence). This CDR3 has 16 amino acids. DNA of the CDR3: TGTGCCAGCAGCCCTATACAGGGGGGTGGGGCCTACGAGCAGTACTTC. Translated: CASSPIQGGGAYEQYF.

V usage is TRBV9 and J usage is TRBJ2-2; 10 nucleotides match TRBD2. CDR1 and CDR2 (germline): SGDLS, YYNGEE. V lost 3 bases to trimming and J lost 6 bases; unmatched junction nucleotides: 5. CDR3 length: 15 residues. Written as DNA, the CDR3 is TGTGCCAGCAGCGCCACTAGCGGGAAAGCCGGGGAGCTGTTTTTT. As protein: CASSATSGKAGELFF.

The rearrangement uses TRBV21-1 and TRBJ2-7; no DNA check was done on the table's D call, TRBD1. TRBV21-1 represents a pseudogene. The CDR3 loop spans 14 amino acids. The CDR3 nucleotides read TGTGCCAGCAGCAAAGGGGCAGGGCCCTACGAGCAGTACTTC. The encoded protein is CASSKGAGPYEQYF.

This sequence joins TRBV28 and TRBJ1-5, with 7 positions matching TRBD1. The V gene's germline CDR1 is MDHEN and CDR2 SYDVKM. With 5 bases clipped from V and 1 base from J, the junction kept 14 bases outside the gene matches. This CDR3 has 18 amino acids. The CDR3 nucleotides are TGTGCCAGCAGTGAGACAGGGAGGTTAGGGGCCAGCAATCAGCCCCAGCATTTT. This encodes CASSETGRLGASNQPQHF.

This chain uses TRBV4-3 with TRBJ2-1, with TRBD1 identical over 10 bases. The CDR3 extends over 16 amino acids. The germline V gene encodes CDR1 LGHNA and CDR2 YSLEER. J lost 5 bases, V lost 4 bases, and 8 bases had no gene match. Here the CDR3 DNA reads TGCGCCAGCAGCCGAGAGGGACAGGGGTATGACAATGAGCAGTTCTTC. Translating it yields CASSREGQGYDNEQFF.

The rearrangement links TRBV7-3 to TRBJ2-1; 12 bases match TRBD2. V lost 3 bases, J lost 9 bases, and 12 bases stayed unmatched. The CDR3 covers 17 residues. CDR1 is SGHTA and CDR2 is FQGTGA in the germline V gene. CDR3 coding DNA: TGTGCCAGCAGCTTGGAACCTTTAGGACTAGCGGGACCTGAGCAGTTCTTC. This translates into CASSLEPLGLAGPEQFF. Together with reference TRBV7-3 and TRBJ2-1, the CDR3 gives the full variable domain: GAGVSQTPSNKVTEKGKYVELRCDPISGHTALYWYRQSLGQGPEFLIYFQGTGAADDSGLPNDRFFAVRPEGSVSTLKIQRTERGDSAVYLCASSLEPLGLAGPEQFFGPGTRLTVL.

The chain is built from TRBV5-5 and TRBJ1-2; TRBD1 matches 8 bases. Germline V CDR1 and CDR2: SGHKS, YYEKEE (reference sequence). The CDR3 totals 15 residues. The trim removed 2 bases at V and 8 bases at J, leaving 11 bases unmatched. In nucleotides, the CDR3 is TGTGCCAGCAGCTTAGTGCTAGACAGGGGAAGCGGCTACACCTTC. It is translated as CASSLVLDRGSGYTF.